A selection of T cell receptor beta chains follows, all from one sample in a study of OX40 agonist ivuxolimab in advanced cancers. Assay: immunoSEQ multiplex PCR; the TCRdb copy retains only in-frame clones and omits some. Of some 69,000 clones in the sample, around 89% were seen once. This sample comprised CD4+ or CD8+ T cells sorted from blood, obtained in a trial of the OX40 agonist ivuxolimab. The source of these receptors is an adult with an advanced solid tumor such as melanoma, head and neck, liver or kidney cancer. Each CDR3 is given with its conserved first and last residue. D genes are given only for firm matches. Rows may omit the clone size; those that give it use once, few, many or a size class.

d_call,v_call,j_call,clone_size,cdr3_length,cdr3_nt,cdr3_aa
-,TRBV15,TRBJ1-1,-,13,TGTGCCACCAGCAGAGGAGGCCGTCCTGAAGCTTTCTTT,CATSRGGRPEAFF
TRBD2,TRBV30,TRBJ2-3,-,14,TGTGCCGGAGGACTAGCGGGAGGGCCGGGTACGCAGTATTTT,CAGGLAGGPGTQYF
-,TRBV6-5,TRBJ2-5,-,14,TGTGCCAGCAGTTACTCGCTAGCACGGGAGACCCAGTACTTC,CASSYSLARETQYF
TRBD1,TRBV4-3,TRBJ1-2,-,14,TGCGCCAGCAGCCATGGACAGGGAACGTATGGCTACACCTTC,CASSHGQGTYGYTF
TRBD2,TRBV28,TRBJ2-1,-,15,TGTGCCAGCAGTGTGACTAGCGGGAGCGTCCCCGAGCAGTTCTTC,CASSVTSGSVPEQFF
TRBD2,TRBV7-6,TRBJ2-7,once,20,TGTGCCAGCAGCTCCCCTGGACAGGCGTCACTAGCGGGGGGCTCCTACGAGCAGTACTTC,CASSSPGQASLAGGSYEQYF
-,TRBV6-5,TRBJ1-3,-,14,TGTGCCAGCAGCCCTGGGACATTTGGAAACACCATATATTTT,CASSPGTFGNTIYF
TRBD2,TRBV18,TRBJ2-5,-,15,TGTGCCAGCTCACCATCAAGCGGGAGGGAAGAGACCCAGTACTTC,CASSPSSGREETQYF
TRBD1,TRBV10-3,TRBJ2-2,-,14,TGTGCCATCAGAGCAGGGGGCAGCACCGGGGAGCTGTTTTTT,CAIRAGGSTGELFF
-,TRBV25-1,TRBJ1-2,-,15,TGTGCCAGCAGTGAGCAGGGACCCGTTATCGGTGGCTACACCTTC,CASSEQGPVIGGYTF